Following are 13 T cell receptor beta chains from one sample sequenced in a study of T cells in Graves' hyperthyroidism and ophthalmopathy. RNA transcripts were the template for amplifying TCR beta CDR3 regions. With the HTBI primer set, the TCR CDR3 went through a first round of RT-PCR. MiXCR, applied by TCRdb to the multiplex PCR reads, yields one record per CDR3 protein. The table lists about 250,000 distinct CDR3 sequences, about 25% of them singletons. Sequencing was done on a sample of blood. The source is a middle-aged woman with Graves' ophthalmopathy.

This clonotype was seen repeatedly, ten times or more. V and J are TRBV11-2 and TRBJ2-2; D is possibly TRBD2 (5 bases). The CDR3 runs 18 residues. The V end was cut by 0 bases, the J end by 0 bases, with 14 bases between. Germline V lookup: CDR1 SGHAT, CDR2 FQNNGV. The CDR3 DNA follows: TGTGCCAGCAGCTTAGATCTTTTCCAGCGGCCGAACACCGGGGAGCTGTTTTTT. Protein: CASSLDLFQRPNTGELFF.

This clonotype came up many times. The genes are TRBV6-1 and TRBJ2-7; possibly TRBD2 for D (6 bases). V dropped 5 bases and J dropped 2 bases, with 10 bases sitting between them. Germline V lookup: CDR1 MNHNS, CDR2 SASEGT. This CDR3 has 13 residues. The CDR3 DNA follows: TGTGCCAGCAGTCCCGGGGAGGCCTACGAGCAGTACTTC. This codes for CASSPGEAYEQYF.

This clonotype was recorded at least ten times. The chain is built from TRBV28 and TRBJ2-7; 8 nucleotides align to TRBD1. Germline loops: CDR1 MDHEN, CDR2 SYDVKM. The CDR3 totals 16 residues. Trimming removed 2 bases from V and 5 bases from J; junction bases left unmatched: 11. The CDR3 reads CASSLRPGGRPHEQYF. DNA of the CDR3: TGTGCCAGCAGTTTACGCCCAGGGGGCCGACCGCACGAGCAGTACTTC.

This clonotype has at least ten counts. The J gene is TRBJ2-5, the V gene TRBV24-1; D might be TRBD1 (6 bases). The CDR3 loop spans 13 amino acids. V dropped 7 bases and J dropped 1 base, with 9 bases sitting between them. Per germline, CDR1 KGHDR and CDR2 SFDVKD. CDR3 amino acids: CATSRDTQETQYF. The CDR3 nucleotides are TGTGCCACCAGCCGGGACACCCAAGAGACCCAGTACTTC.

The CDR3 DNA is TGTGCCAGCAGCCCCGCGTTGAGAGCGGGAGTTGAGGAGCAGTACTTC. Amino acids: CASSPALRAGVEEQYF. This chain uses TRBV12-3 or TRBV12-4 with TRBJ2-7, with TRBD2 identical over 8 bases. CDR3 size: 16 residues. The V segment lost 6 bases and the J segment 7 bases; nucleotides outside the gene matches: 17.

This clonotype has a count of ten or more. The CDR3 bases are TGTGCCAGCAGTTACCAGACAGGGAACGAGCAGTACTTC. It translates to CASSYQTGNEQYF. The genes are TRBV6-5 and TRBJ2-7, with 7 bases lining up with TRBD1. Germline CDR1 reads MNHEY; CDR2 reads SVGAGI. The V segment lost 2 bases and the J segment 5 bases; nucleotides outside the gene matches: 3. There are 13 residues in the CDR3.

The J gene is TRBJ1-2, the V gene TRBV12-5, with D possibly being TRBD1 (5 bases). Germline V gene data show CDR1 as LGHNT and CDR2 as FRNRAP. V was pared by 1 base and J by 8 bases, with 14 bases between. The CDR3 is 14 amino acids. The CDR3 DNA reads TGTGCTAGTGGTTTGGCTGGGACGGATTCCGGCTACACCTTC. It yields the protein CASGLAGTDSGYTF.

V usage is TRBV20-1 and J usage is TRBJ2-7, with 10 bases fitting TRBD2. Losses at the gene ends were 7 bases for V and 4 bases for J; bases not matched to a gene: 10. There are 14 residues in the CDR3. Germline-derived CDR1 and CDR2 are DFQATT and SNEGSKA (reference sequence). The CDR3 sequence: CSVGASGGLYEQYF. CDR3 DNA sequence: TGCAGTGTTGGGGCTAGCGGGGGCCTGTACGAGCAGTACTTC.

This clonotype was detected ten times or more. J is TRBJ1-1 and V is TRBV24-1, with 8 positions matching TRBD1. The CDR3 runs to 14 residues. The V gene's germline CDR1 is KGHDR and CDR2 SFDVKD. With V trimmed by 2 bases and J by 6 bases, 4 bases remained unmatched. DNA for the CDR3: TGTGCCACCAGTGATTGGACAGGGAAACCTGAAGCTTTCTTT. This translates into CATSDWTGKPEAFF.

This clonotype showed up many times. V and J are TRBV10-2 and TRBJ1-6; D is unresolved. The CDR3 is 12 residues long. Per germline, CDR1 WSHSY and CDR2 SAAADI. The V gene lost 4 bases and the J gene lost 7 bases, with 5 bases spanning the gap. The CDR3 region is CASSALNSPLHF. DNA of the CDR3: TGCGCCAGCAGTGCTCTCAATTCACCCCTCCACTTT.

This clonotype has ten or more counts. This chain uses TRBV20-1 with TRBJ1-1; 7 positions agree with TRBD1. Germline V lookup: CDR1 DFQATT, CDR2 SNEGSKA (reference sequence). The CDR3 has 15 amino acids. J lost 1 base, V lost 0 bases, and 5 bases had no gene match. The CDR3 here is CSARDQGGWNTEAFF. The CDR3 region has the DNA TGCAGTGCTAGAGATCAGGGGGGTTGGAACACTGAAGCTTTCTTT.

This clonotype was seen many times. The genes are TRBV29-1 and TRBJ1-5; possible D gene TRBD1, 5 bases. This CDR3 is built from 13 residues. V lost 4 bases and J lost 4, with 11 bases in between. The germline V gene has CDR1 SQVTM and CDR2 ANQGSEA. The CDR3, as DNA: TGCAGCGTTGCAGGTGGGGGGAATCAGCCCCAGCATTTT. It encodes CSVAGGGNQPQHF. The full variable domain, completed using reference TRBV29-1 and TRBJ1-5, is SAVISQKPSRDICQRGTSLTIQCQVDSQVTMMFWYRQQPGQSLTLIATANQGSEATYESGFVIDKFPISRPNLTFSTLTVSNMSPEDSSIYLCSVAGGGNQPQHFGDGTRLSIL.

This clonotype has at least ten counts. The rearrangement links TRBV20-1 to TRBJ1-6; no firm D call. The CDR3 has 14 amino acids. Deletions cut 0 bases from V and 6 bases from J, with 9 bases between. The germline V gene encodes CDR1 DFQATT and CDR2 SNEGSKA (reference sequence). The CDR3 loop is CSARDSGFNSPLHF. CDR3 DNA: TGCAGTGCTAGAGATTCAGGTTTTAATTCACCCCTCCACTTT.